Presented here are 30 T cell receptor beta chains from one specimen sequenced in a study of identical twins. MiXCR, applied by TCRdb to the 5' RACE reads, yields one record per CDR3 protein. The sample lists about 340,000 distinct CDR3 sequences, more than 9% occurring once. In addition, the sample was reused for a study of yellow fever vaccine responses in identical twins.

The sample comprised CD8+ T cells sorted from blood. The receptors were sampled from a woman between 18 and 29 years old in good health.

This chain joins TRBV7-9 and TRBJ1-1; no clear D. Looked up from germline, CDR1 is SEHNR and CDR2 is FQNEAQ (reference sequence). The CDR3 spans 13 residues. The V and J ends lost 2 bases and 11 bases respectively, with 15 bases between them. The CDR3 loop reads CASSLPQHLGAFF. Here the CDR3 DNA reads TGTGCCAGCAGCTTACCCCAGCACTTAGGGGCTTTCTTT.

This clonotype was counted a few times. The chain combines TRBV21-1 with TRBJ2-7; TRBD1, the D gene given by the table, was not confirmed from the DNA. TRBV21-1 constitutes a pseudogene. This CDR3 is 12 amino acids long. CDR3 loop: CASSNWGLEQYV. As DNA, the CDR3 is TGTGCCAGCAGCAATTGGGGGCTCGAGCAGTACGTC.

The V gene is TRBV4-1, the J gene TRBJ2-4; D gene uncertain. The CDR3 is 11 residues long. Trimming removed 4 bases at V and 7 bases at J, with 5 bases between. The germline V gene encodes CDR1 MGHRA and CDR2 YSYEKL. The CDR3 nucleotides read TGCGCCAGCAGCCCTGGCAACATTCAGTACTTC. Translated: CASSPGNIQYF.

This clonotype showed up just a few times. The chain combines TRBV28 with TRBJ1-1; tentative D call: TRBD1 (5 bases). Germline-derived CDR1 and CDR2 are MDHEN and SYDVKM. The CDR3 loop spans 14 amino acids. V gave up 5 bases and J gave up 7 bases, with 17 bases separating them. In DNA, the CDR3 is TGTGCCAGCAGTCCCCTACCCAGGGCTATTGAAGCTTTCTTT. Its translation: CASSPLPRAIEAFF.

In its sample, this clonotype was seen many times. The V gene is TRBV6-5, the J gene TRBJ1-5, with 9 bases aligning to TRBD1. The CDR3 extends over 18 amino acids. CDR1 and CDR2 from the germline V gene are MNHEY and SVGAGI. With 0 bases clipped from V and 4 bases from J, the junction kept 10 bases outside the gene matches. As DNA, the CDR3 is TGTGCCAGCAGTTACTCGGGGACAGGGAATTGGCCAAATCAGCCCCAGCATTTT. Amino acid sequence: CASSYSGTGNWPNQPQHF.

The sample holds a few counts of this clonotype. The rearrangement uses TRBV4-1 and TRBJ2-7; D may be TRBD1 (5 bases). CDR1 and CDR2 from the germline V gene are MGHRA and YSYEKL. V lost 0 bases to trimming and J lost 4 bases, with 7 bases between them. This CDR3 has 13 residues. DNA for the CDR3: TGCGCCAGCAGCCAAGATTCAGGGTACGAGCAGTACGTC. It translates to CASSQDSGYEQYV.

This clonotype came up a few times. The chain couples TRBV6-1 to TRBJ2-2, with no clear D. The CDR3 sequence is 13 residues long. CDR1 and CDR2 (germline): MNHNS, SASEGT. With 8 bases removed from V and 5 bases from J, the gap between germline ends came to 12 bases. The CDR3: CASATGATGELFF. The CDR3 bases are TGTGCCAGCGCCACGGGCGCAACCGGGGAGCTGTTTTTT.

This clonotype has only a few counts. The V gene is TRBV7-9, the J gene TRBJ1-3; D unclear. There are 16 residues in the CDR3. V was pared by 5 bases and J by 2 bases, with 16 bases between. Germline CDR1 and CDR2: SEHNR and FQNEAQ (reference sequence). This CDR3 reads CASSDPSRQPGNTIYF. The CDR3 DNA follows: TGTGCCAGCAGCGACCCCTCCCGGCAACCTGGAAACACCATATATTTT.

This clonotype came up many times. The genes are TRBV6-5 and TRBJ1-2; tentative D call: TRBD1 (5 bases). The germline gives CDR1 MNHEY, CDR2 SVGAGI. V lost 2 bases, J lost 4 bases, and 11 bases lay in between. The CDR3 sequence is 14 residues long. CDR3: CASSYGGTFYGYTF. In nucleotides, the CDR3 is TGTGCCAGCAGTTACGGGGGAACCTTCTATGGCTACACCTTC.

This clonotype has only a few counts. The chain recombines TRBV7-8 with TRBJ2-3, with D possibly TRBD1 on 7 matching bases. CDR1 and CDR2 from the germline V gene are SGHVS and FQNEAQ. There are 15 residues in the CDR3. Trimming took off 7 bases at V and 3 bases at J, with 17 bases between the two ends. CDR3 in DNA: TGTGCCAGCACCCTACTGGAGGGGGCAACAGATACGCAGTATTTT. Its protein is CASTLLEGATDTQYF.

This clonotype has a handful of counts. This chain connects TRBV5-1 to TRBJ2-1; TRBD1 might be the D (5 bases). The CDR3 sequence is 14 residues long. Trimming took off 0 bases at V and 4 bases at J, with 8 bases between the two ends. The germline V gene has CDR1 SGHRS and CDR2 YFSETQ. The CDR3 nucleotides read TGCGCCAGCAGCTTGGGACAGCAATACAATGAGCAGTTCTTC. Protein: CASSLGQQYNEQFF.

Many counts were recorded for this clonotype. The chain uses TRBV20-1 and TRBJ2-7; 7 bases fit TRBD1. This CDR3 has 14 amino acids. Per germline, CDR1 DFQATT and CDR2 SNEGSKA (reference sequence). V dropped 4 bases and J dropped 2; count of bases not matched to a gene: 8. CDR3 in DNA: TGCAGTGCTAAGGGGACAGTCAAGGCCTACGAGCAGTACGTC. This gives the protein CSAKGTVKAYEQYV.

This clonotype was recorded a few times. The V and J genes are TRBV4-1 and TRBJ2-7; TRBD1 matches at 11 bases. Germline CDR1 MGHRA, CDR2 YSYEKL. V gave up 3 bases and J gave up 3 bases; unmatched junction bases: 1. The CDR3 consists of 14 residues. CDR3 coding DNA: TGCGCCAGCAGCCAGGACAGGGGGCGCTACGAGCAGTACTTC. Amino acid sequence: CASSQDRGRYEQYF.

This chain links TRBV28 with TRBJ2-2; D is uncertain. CDR1 is MDHEN, CDR2 SYDVKM, per germline. Trimming left V 8 bases short and J 4 bases short, with 11 bases between. The length of the CDR3 is 13 residues. The CDR3 here is CASLIRVTGELFF. The DNA for the CDR3 is TGTGCCAGCCTCATTCGTGTCACCGGGGAGCTGTTTTTT.

The chain employs TRBV14 and TRBJ1-2; no definite D call. This CDR3 spans 16 amino acids. Germline values: CDR1 SGHDN, CDR2 FVKESK. V lost 4 bases, J lost 0 bases, and 15 bases lay in between. The DNA for the CDR3 is TGTGCCAGCAGCCCTAGAGAGGTACTAGCTAACTATGGCTACACCTTC. Its protein is CASSPREVLANYGYTF. The full variable domain, in which reference TRBV14 and TRBJ1-2 provide the parts outside the CDR3, is EAGVTQFPSHSVIEKGQTVTLRCDPISGHDNLYWYRRVMGKEIKFLLHFVKESKQDESGMPNNRFLAERTGGTYSTLKVQPAELEDSGVYFCASSPREVLANYGYTFGSGTRLTVV.

This clonotype appeared many times. This chain connects TRBV20-1 to TRBJ2-5; the D call may be TRBD1 or TRBD2 (5 bases each). V dropped 0 bases and J dropped 4 bases, with 18 bases sitting between them. The CDR3 totals 16 residues. In germline, CDR1 is DFQATT, CDR2 SNEGSKA (reference sequence). The CDR3 here is CSARDPSGLFTETQYF. The CDR3 DNA reads as TGCAGTGCTAGAGATCCCTCGGGGCTTTTTACAGAGACCCAGTACTTC.

The V gene is TRBV14, the J gene TRBJ2-7, with TRBD1 matching over 9 bases. The trim removed 0 bases at V and 0 bases at J, leaving 12 bases unmatched. Germline values: CDR1 SGHDN, CDR2 FVKESK. The CDR3 has 19 residues. The CDR3 DNA reads as TGTGCCAGCAGCCAAGAAGAGGGGACAGGGCGGGTTAGCTCCTACGAGCAGTACGTC. This translates into CASSQEEGTGRVSSYEQYV.

The chain is built from TRBV3-1 and TRBJ2-1; the match to TRBD1 covers 7 bases. The length of the CDR3 is 15 residues. The germline V gene encodes CDR1 LGHDT and CDR2 YNNKEL (reference sequence). V was pared by 2 bases and J by 4 bases, with 5 bases of the junction left unmatched. The CDR3 DNA sequence: TGTGCCAGCAGCCAACGCAGGGGGTATTACAATGAGCAGTTCTTC. It yields the protein CASSQRRGYYNEQFF.

This clonotype showed up just a few times. V gene TRBV9 combines with J gene TRBJ2-7, with 7 bases that match TRBD1. Per the germline V gene, CDR1 is SGDLS and CDR2 is YYNGEE. J gave up 7 bases and V 0 bases, and 10 bases lay outside the gene matches. The CDR3 sequence is 15 residues long. For the CDR3, the DNA is TGTGCCAGCAGCGTAGCTGCGACAGGGAAGGTAGAGCAGTACTTC. This gives the protein CASSVAATGKVEQYF.

This clonotype was recorded many times. The rearrangement uses TRBV7-2 and TRBJ2-1; D is perhaps TRBD2 (6 bases). V dropped 0 bases and J dropped 2 bases, with 14 bases sitting between them. The CDR3 consists of 17 residues. CDR1 is SGHTA, CDR2 FQGNSA, per germline. CDR3 nucleotide sequence: TGTGCCAGCAGCTTAGCCCCTGCGGGAACCGCCTACAATGAGCAGTTCTTC. Translating it yields CASSLAPAGTAYNEQFF.

The chain uses TRBV7-9 and TRBJ2-1; D call uncertain. Germline CDR1 SEHNR, CDR2 FQNEAQ (reference sequence). Trimming took off 1 base at V and 12 bases at J, with 13 bases between the two ends. This CDR3 is built from 13 residues. As DNA, the CDR3 is TGTGCCAGCAGCTTAGTTGGGTTAAACTCGCAGTTCTTC. Protein product: CASSLVGLNSQFF. Full variable domain (outside the CDR3, taken from reference TRBV7-9 and TRBJ2-1): DTGVSQNPRHKITKRGQNVTFRCDPISEHNRLYWYRQTLGQGPEFLTYFQNEAQLEKSRLLSDRFSAERPKGSFSTLEIQRTEQGDSAMYLCASSLVGLNSQFFGPGTRLTVL.

The chain combines TRBV7-9 with TRBJ2-7, with 8 bases fitting TRBD1. V lost 5 bases, J lost 4 bases, and 13 bases stayed unmatched. Germline V gene data show CDR1 as SEHNR and CDR2 as FQNEAQ (reference sequence). CDR3 length: 16 residues. This chain's CDR3 is CASSPSPRGLGYEQYV. The CDR3 DNA reads TGTGCCAGCAGCCCAAGCCCCAGGGGGCTAGGATACGAGCAGTACGTC.

V gene TRBV15 combines with J gene TRBJ2-1; 14 bases align to TRBD2. V trimming: 0 bases; J trimming: 4 bases; junction bases outside the gene matches: 2. Per the germline V gene, CDR1 is LNHNV and CDR2 is YYDKDF (reference sequence). CDR3 size: 17 residues. As DNA, the CDR3 is TGTGCCACCAGCAGAGAAGGACTAGCGGGGGGATACAATGAGCAGTTCTTC. Its translation is CATSREGLAGGYNEQFF.

The chain has TRBV27 and TRBJ2-2; D remains ambiguous. Germline V gives CDR1 MNHEY, CDR2 SMNVEV (reference sequence). V lost 3 bases and J lost 5, with 7 bases in between. This CDR3 has 13 residues. The CDR3 coding sequence is TGTGCCAGCAGTTTCCCTTCGACCGGGGAGCTGTTTTTT. Protein product: CASSFPSTGELFF.

V and J are TRBV10-3 and TRBJ2-5; D is possibly TRBD1 or TRBD2 (6 bases each). Germline V CDR1 and CDR2: ENHRY, SYGVKD. The CDR3 has 16 residues. The ends were cut back, 4 bases at V and 2 bases at J, with 17 bases in the middle. CDR3 loop: CAISGGGYHEQETQYF. CDR3 DNA sequence: TGTGCCATCAGTGGAGGGGGGTACCACGAGCAAGAGACCCAGTACTTC.

This clonotype has only a few counts. The chain recombines TRBV28 with TRBJ2-7; D is perhaps TRBD2 (6 bases). CDR1 and CDR2 (germline): MDHEN, SYDVKM. Trimming shortened V by 6 bases and J by 4 bases, and 16 bases separated the two germline ends. The CDR3 extends over 14 amino acids. Here the CDR3 reads CASSTGTGLYEQYF. As DNA, the CDR3 is TGTGCCAGCAGCACCGGGACTGGACTATACGAGCAGTACTTC.

This clonotype occurred a few times. The chain joins TRBV27 to TRBJ1-1; no clear D. V was pared by 6 bases and J by 0 bases, with 11 bases between. The CDR3 runs to 14 residues. Germline CDR1 and CDR2: MNHEY and SMNVEV (reference sequence). The CDR3 loop is CASREATLNTEAFF. CDR3 DNA sequence: TGTGCCAGCAGGGAAGCGACGTTGAACACTGAAGCTTTCTTT.

The chain uses TRBV12-5 and TRBJ2-3; weak D call: TRBD2 (5 bases). Germline values: CDR1 LGHNT, CDR2 FRNRAP. CDR3 length: 15 amino acids. V was pared by 6 bases and J by 6 bases, with 19 bases between. The CDR3 nucleotides read TGTGCTAGTGGCCTGAGGGAGCAGCGTGCGGATACGCAGTATTTT. It is translated as CASGLREQRADTQYF.

The chain has TRBV6-5 and TRBJ2-7, with 14 positions matching TRBD2. The CDR3 sequence is 17 residues long. CDR1 and CDR2 (germline): MNHEY, SVGAGI. Trimming removed 2 bases from V and 4 bases from J; junction bases left unmatched: 7. Here the CDR3 DNA reads TGTGCCAGCAGTTACCCGAGGGGACTAGCGGGAGAATACGAGCAGTACTTC. Its protein is CASSYPRGLAGEYEQYF.

This clonotype was found a few times. The chain couples TRBV29-1 to TRBJ1-4; 8 bases align to TRBD1. The CDR3 is 12 amino acids. Germline CDR1 SQVTM, CDR2 ANQGSEA. Losses at the gene ends were 6 bases for V and 10 bases for J; bases not matched to a gene: 7. CDR3 loop: CSVTGVEGKLFF. The CDR3 DNA follows: TGCAGCGTGACAGGGGTGGAGGGAAAACTGTTTTTT.